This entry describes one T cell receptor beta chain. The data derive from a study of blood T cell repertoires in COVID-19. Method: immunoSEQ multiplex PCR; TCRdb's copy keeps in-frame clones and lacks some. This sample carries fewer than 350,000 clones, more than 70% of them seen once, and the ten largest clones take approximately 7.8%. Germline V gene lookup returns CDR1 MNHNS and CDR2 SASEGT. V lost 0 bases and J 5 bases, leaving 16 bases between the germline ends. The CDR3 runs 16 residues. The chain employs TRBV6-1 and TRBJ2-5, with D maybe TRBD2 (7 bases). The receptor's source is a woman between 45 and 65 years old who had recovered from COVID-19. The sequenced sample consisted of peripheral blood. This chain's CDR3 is CASSEAPRGARETQYF. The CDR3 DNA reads TGTGCCAGCAGTGAAGCGCCCCGGGGGGCCCGGGAGACCCAGTACTTC.